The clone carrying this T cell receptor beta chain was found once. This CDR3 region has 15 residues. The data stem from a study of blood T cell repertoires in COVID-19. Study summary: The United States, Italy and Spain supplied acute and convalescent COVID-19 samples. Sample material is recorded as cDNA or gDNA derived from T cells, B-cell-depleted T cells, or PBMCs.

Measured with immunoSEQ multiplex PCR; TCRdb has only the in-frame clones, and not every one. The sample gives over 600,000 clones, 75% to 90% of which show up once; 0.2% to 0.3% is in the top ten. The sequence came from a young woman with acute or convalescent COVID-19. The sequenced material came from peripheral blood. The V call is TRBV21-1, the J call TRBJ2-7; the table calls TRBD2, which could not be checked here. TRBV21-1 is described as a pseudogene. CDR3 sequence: CASTLTGSPAREQYF. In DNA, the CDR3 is TGTGCCAGCACCCTAACGGGGTCCCCTGCCCGCGAGCAGTACTTC.